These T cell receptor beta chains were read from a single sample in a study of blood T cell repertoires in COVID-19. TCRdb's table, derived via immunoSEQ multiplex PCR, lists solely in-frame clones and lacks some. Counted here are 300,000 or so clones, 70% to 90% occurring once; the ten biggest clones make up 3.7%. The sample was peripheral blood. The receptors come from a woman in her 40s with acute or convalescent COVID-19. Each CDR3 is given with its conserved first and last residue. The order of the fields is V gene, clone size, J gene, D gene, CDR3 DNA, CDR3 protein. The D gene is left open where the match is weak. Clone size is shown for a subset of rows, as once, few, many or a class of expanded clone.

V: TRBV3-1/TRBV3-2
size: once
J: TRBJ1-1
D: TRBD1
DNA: TGTGCCAGCAGCCAAAGGGACAGGGGGGTAACTGAAGCTTTCTTT
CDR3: CASSQRDRGVTEAFF

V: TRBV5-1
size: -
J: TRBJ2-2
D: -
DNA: TGCGCCAGCAGCTTTAAGAACACCGGGGAGCTGTTTTTT
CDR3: CASSFKNTGELFF

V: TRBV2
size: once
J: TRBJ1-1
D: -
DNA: TGTGCCAGCAGAGAACTAACCGGGACAAGGGCTTTCTTT
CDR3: CASRELTGTRAFF

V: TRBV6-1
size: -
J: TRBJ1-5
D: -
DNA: TGTGCCAGCAGTGAATACGGGAATAGCAATCAGCCCCAGCATTTT
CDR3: CASSEYGNSNQPQHF

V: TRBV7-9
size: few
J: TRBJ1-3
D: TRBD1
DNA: TGTGCCAGCAGCTCCCGACAGGGAACGGTGAAGAACACCATATATTTT
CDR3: CASSSRQGTVKNTIYF

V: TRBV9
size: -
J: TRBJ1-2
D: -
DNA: TGTGCCAGCAGTACGCTGGGGCCCTATGGCTACACCTTC
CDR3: CASSTLGPYGYTF

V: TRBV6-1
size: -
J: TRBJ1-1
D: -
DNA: TGTGCCAGCAGTGAAGATATAGGAAGACCCCACCGGGGCACTGAAGCTTTCTTT
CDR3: CASSEDIGRPHRGTEAFF

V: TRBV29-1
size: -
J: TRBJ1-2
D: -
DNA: TGCAGCGTTGAAGAGGGGGCGGCTGGCTACACCTTC
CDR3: CSVEEGAAGYTF

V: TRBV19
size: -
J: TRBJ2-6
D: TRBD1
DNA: TGTGCCAGTCTAGGGGGCGAAGGGGCCAACGTCCTGACTTTC
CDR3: CASLGGEGANVLTF

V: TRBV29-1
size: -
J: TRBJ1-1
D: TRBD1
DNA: TGCAGCGCCATAGACAGGGGGGACACTGAAGCTTTCTTT
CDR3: CSAIDRGDTEAFF

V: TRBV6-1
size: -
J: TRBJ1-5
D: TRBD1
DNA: TGTGCCAGCAGTGAATCCCCCGGACAGGGGGCTGGGAGCAATCAGCCCCAGCATTTT
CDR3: CASSESPGQGAGSNQPQHF

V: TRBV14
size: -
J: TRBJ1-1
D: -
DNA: TGTGCCAGCAGCCGAGACAGGTCGCCGAACACTGAAGCTTTCTTT
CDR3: CASSRDRSPNTEAFF

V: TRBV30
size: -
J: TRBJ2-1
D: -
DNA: TGTGCCTGGACTGCAGGCTCCTACAATGAGCAGTTCTTC
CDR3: CAWTAGSYNEQFF

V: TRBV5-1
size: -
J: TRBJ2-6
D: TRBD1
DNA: TGCGCCAGCAGCTCGGGACAGGGTTCCTCTGGGGCCAACGTCCTGACTTTC
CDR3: CASSSGQGSSGANVLTF

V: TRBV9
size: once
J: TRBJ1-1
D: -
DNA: TGTGCCAGCGCACCCGTCTTGGGGGGAGGCACTGAAGCTTTCTTT
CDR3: CASAPVLGGGTEAFF

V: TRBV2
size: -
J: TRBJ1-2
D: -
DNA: TGTGCCAGCAGAGCGGGGGGCCTTAACTATGGCTACACCTTC
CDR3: CASRAGGLNYGYTF

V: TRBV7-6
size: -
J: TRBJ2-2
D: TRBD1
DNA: TGTGCCAGCAGCCCGGCAGGGGGCCAGAACACCGGGGAGCTGTTTTTT
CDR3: CASSPAGGQNTGELFF

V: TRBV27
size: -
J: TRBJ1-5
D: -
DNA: TGTGCCAGCAGTTTATCGCACGGTAGCAATCAGCCCCAGCATTTT
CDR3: CASSLSHGSNQPQHF

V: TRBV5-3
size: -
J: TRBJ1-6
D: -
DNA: TGTGCCAGAAGCTCCCCGGGGAGCTCCTATAATTCACCCCTCCACTTT
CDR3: CARSSPGSSYNSPLHF

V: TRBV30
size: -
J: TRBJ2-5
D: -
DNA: TGTGCCTGGAGTTATCAGGGAATCGGAGAGACCCAGTACTTC
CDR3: CAWSYQGIGETQYF

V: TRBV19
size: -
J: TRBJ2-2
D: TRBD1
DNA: TGTGCCACCTGGACAGGGCCCCTAAACACCGGGGAGCTGTTTTTT
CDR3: CATWTGPLNTGELFF

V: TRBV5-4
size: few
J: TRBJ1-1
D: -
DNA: TGTGCCAGCAGCGGCGACAGCACTGAAGCTTTCTTT
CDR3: CASSGDSTEAFF

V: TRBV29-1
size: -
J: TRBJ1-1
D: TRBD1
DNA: TGCAGCGTTGTCGGAGTCGGGACAGCCAGGAACACTGAAGCTTTCTTT
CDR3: CSVVGVGTARNTEAFF

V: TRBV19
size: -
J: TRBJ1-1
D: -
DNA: TGTGCCAGTAAAAAACAACCGAACACTGAAGCTTTCTTT
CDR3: CASKKQPNTEAFF